This T cell receptor (beta chain) was profiled in a study of T cells in Graves' hyperthyroidism and ophthalmopathy. General study results and limits: The model anticipated ophthalmopathy a median approximately 6.7 months pre-onset.

Patients affected by ophthalmopathy presented a Clinical Activity Score of at least 3, a NOSPECS grade of at least 4, and disease duration below 3 months. Looked up from germline, CDR1 is SGHRS and CDR2 is YFSETQ. The CDR3 has 15 residues. Losses at the gene ends were 4 bases for V and 2 bases for J; bases not matched to a gene: 4. Using RNA transcripts as the source, TCR beta CDR3 regions were amplified. The HTBI primer set served for first-round RT-PCR of the TCR CDR3. TCRdb recomputed calls from the multiplex PCR reads with MiXCR, one row per CDR3 protein. The profile shows some 490,000 distinct CDR3 sequences, roughly a sixth of them singletons. Many counts were recorded for this clonotype. The antigen is unknown.

Sequencing input: blood. The chain carries TRBV5-1 and TRBJ2-1; 9 bases line up with TRBD1. This TCR came from a woman aged 25 to 39 with Graves' ophthalmopathy. The CDR3 coding sequence is TGCGCCAGCAGCCGGGACAGGGTAGCCTACAATGAGCAGTTCTTC. This sequence encodes CASSRDRVAYNEQFF.